Listed below are T cell receptor beta chains from one sample, sequenced in a study of T cell responses to AZD1222 COVID-19 vaccine. Assay used: immunoSEQ multiplex PCR; TCRdb lists only in-frame clones, some missing. The sample holds 85,000 to 120,000 clones, 86% seen once. The source was peripheral blood, collected on day 0 of AZD1222 vaccination. The source of these receptors is an adult in good health. CDR3s include the opening cysteine and the closing phenylalanine or tryptophan. The D gene is left open where the match is weak. Some rows mark clone size as missing; the rest say once, few, many or name a class of expanded clone.

J gene	D gene	V gene	clone size	CDR3 protein	CDR3 DNA
TRBJ1-5	TRBD1	TRBV7-2	NA	CASSLNRGYQPQHF	TGTGCCAGCAGCTTAAACAGGGGATATCAGCCCCAGCATTTT
TRBJ2-5	NA	TRBV28	NA	CASSLPGQETQYF	TGTGCCAGCAGCCTCCCGGGGCAAGAGACCCAGTACTTC
TRBJ2-1	TRBD2	TRBV7-2	NA	CASSPTSGGVYEQFF	TGTGCCAGCAGCCCCACTAGCGGGGGGGTATATGAGCAGTTCTTC
TRBJ1-1	NA	TRBV2	NA	CASSEEGFNTEAFF	TGTGCCAGCAGTGAAGAGGGATTCAACACTGAAGCTTTCTTT
TRBJ1-1	TRBD1	TRBV19	NA	CASRHRTGVTEAFF	TGTGCCAGTAGACATCGGACAGGGGTCACTGAAGCTTTCTTT
TRBJ1-4	NA	TRBV27	NA	CASSLKLEKLFF	TGTGCCAGCAGTTTAAAGTTAGAAAAACTGTTTTTT
TRBJ2-1	TRBD2	TRBV19	NA	CASSILAGTYNEQFF	TGTGCCAGTAGTATACTAGCGGGTACCTACAATGAGCAGTTCTTC
TRBJ2-5	NA	TRBV19	NA	CASSIQSSNQETQYF	TGTGCCAGTAGTATACAGAGTTCCAACCAAGAGACCCAGTACTTC
TRBJ1-4	NA	TRBV19	few	CASSTPGATNEKLFF	TGTGCCAGTAGTACCCCAGGGGCTACTAATGAAAAACTGTTTTTT
TRBJ2-7	NA	TRBV18	once	CASSPPLRPGLYTYEQYF	TGTGCCAGCTCACCACCACTCCGACCGGGACTCTATACTTACGAGCAGTACTTC
TRBJ2-7	NA	TRBV29-1	few	CSAVFFDRVEQYF	TGCAGCGCCGTTTTTTTTGATCGGGTCGAGCAGTACTTC
TRBJ1-1	NA	TRBV7-2	NA	CASSPFWTEAFF	TGTGCCAGCAGCCCCTTTTGGACTGAAGCTTTCTTT
TRBJ1-2	NA	TRBV11-2	NA	CASSLDRGGHGYTF	TGTGCCAGCAGCTTAGATCGGGGGGGACATGGCTACACCTTC
TRBJ2-5	NA	TRBV7-8	NA	CASSFSGGETQYF	TGTGCCAGCAGCTTTAGTGGCGGGGAGACCCAGTACTTC
TRBJ2-1	NA	TRBV7-9	NA	CASSQSSRNNEQFF	TGTGCCAGCAGCCAATCCTCCAGGAACAATGAGCAGTTCTTC
TRBJ2-7	TRBD1	TRBV5-1	NA	CASSLGVGGQGRTYEQYF	TGCGCCAGCAGCTTGGGGGTCGGGGGACAGGGCCGTACCTACGAGCAGTACTTC
TRBJ1-1	NA	TRBV6-5	NA	CASRSYVGTFEAFF	TGTGCCAGCAGATCCTACGTCGGGACCTTTGAAGCTTTCTTT
TRBJ1-5	NA	TRBV30	NA	CAWSVRGEGNQPQHF	TGTGCCTGGAGTGTACGGGGCGAGGGAAATCAGCCCCAGCATTTT
TRBJ2-2	NA	TRBV19	NA	CAIDSAGELFF	TGTGCCATAGACTCTGCCGGGGAGCTGTTTTTT
TRBJ2-5	TRBD2	TRBV5-4	NA	CASFRLAGGSETQYF	TGTGCCAGCTTTAGACTAGCGGGAGGATCAGAGACCCAGTACTTC
TRBJ2-3	NA	TRBV20-1	NA	CSARVEVAQYF	TGCAGTGCTAGAGTGGAGGTGGCGCAGTATTTT
TRBJ2-7	NA	TRBV11-2	NA	CASSSLGLGYEQYF	TGTGCCAGCAGCTCCCTCGGATTGGGCTACGAGCAGTACTTC
TRBJ1-1	NA	TRBV29-1	NA	CSVEKFRGTEAFF	TGCAGCGTTGAGAAGTTCAGGGGAACTGAAGCTTTCTTT
TRBJ1-4	NA	TRBV19	NA	CASSRTNLQGTNEKLFF	TGTGCCAGTAGTCGTACAAACCTCCAGGGGACTAATGAAAAACTGTTTTTT
TRBJ1-6	TRBD1	TRBV5-8	once	CASSSWTGPNSPLHF	TGTGCCAGCAGCAGCTGGACAGGTCCTAATTCACCCCTCCACTTT
TRBJ2-7	TRBD1	TRBV7-2	NA	CASSLADRSSYEQYF	TGTGCCAGCAGCTTAGCGGACAGGAGCTCCTACGAGCAGTACTTC
TRBJ2-2	TRBD1	TRBV6-2/TRBV6-3	NA	CASSPDRGRLFF	TGTGCCAGCAGTCCCGACAGGGGGCGGCTGTTTTTT
TRBJ2-7	NA	TRBV11-2	once	CASSLWERQEQYF	TGTGCCAGCAGCTTATGGGAGCGGCAGGAGCAGTACTTC
TRBJ1-6	NA	TRBV28	NA	CASSLNSPLHF	TGTGCCAGCAGCCTGAATTCACCCCTCCACTTT
TRBJ2-5	TRBD2	TRBV7-2	NA	CASNLAGQKETQYF	TGTGCCAGCAACCTAGCGGGCCAAAAAGAGACCCAGTACTTC
TRBJ2-6	NA	TRBV27	NA	CASSFQGTGANVLTF	TGTGCCAGCAGTTTCCAGGGCACCGGGGCCAACGTCCTGACTTTC
TRBJ2-2	TRBD2	TRBV7-3	NA	CASSFGGTGELFF	TGTGCCAGCAGCTTCGGGGGGACCGGGGAGCTGTTTTTT
TRBJ2-7	TRBD1	TRBV7-2	NA	CASSRDRVDYEQYF	TGTGCCAGCAGCCGGGACAGGGTCGACTACGAGCAGTACTTC
TRBJ1-2	NA	TRBV9	NA	CASSVSGNYGYTF	TGTGCCAGCAGCGTTTCGGGGAACTATGGCTACACCTTC
TRBJ2-3	NA	TRBV19	NA	CASSRAGETDTQYF	TGTGCCAGTAGTAGGGCAGGGGAGACAGATACGCAGTATTTT
TRBJ1-2	NA	TRBV30	NA	CAWSPPDRPPGYTF	TGTGCCTGGAGTCCTCCGGACAGACCGCCCGGCTACACCTTC
TRBJ2-5	NA	TRBV28	NA	CASRQGSLRETQYF	TGTGCCAGCAGACAGGGAAGTTTACGCGAGACCCAGTACTTC
TRBJ1-3	NA	TRBV6-2/TRBV6-3	NA	CASSYSALFGNTIYF	TGTGCCAGCAGTTACTCGGCGCTCTTTGGAAACACCATATATTTT
TRBJ1-4	NA	TRBV14	NA	CASSQGGLQNEKLFF	TGTGCCAGCAGCCAAGGCGGACTACAAAATGAAAAACTGTTTTTT
TRBJ2-7	NA	TRBV2	NA	CASTSRPYEQYF	TGTGCCAGCACTAGCAGACCATACGAGCAGTACTTC
TRBJ2-2	NA	TRBV2	NA	CASTESRSTGELFF	TGTGCCAGCACCGAAAGCCGGTCCACCGGGGAGCTGTTTTTT
TRBJ2-1	NA	TRBV28	NA	CASIKDAGYNEQFF	TGTGCCAGTATAAAGGACGCCGGGTACAATGAGCAGTTCTTC
TRBJ1-3	TRBD1	TRBV19	NA	CASTRQGNSGNTIYF	TGTGCCAGTACCCGACAGGGAAACTCTGGAAACACCATATATTTT
TRBJ1-4	NA	TRBV6-2/TRBV6-3	NA	CASSSDSWIGEKLFF	TGTGCCAGCAGTTCCGATTCATGGATCGGAGAAAAACTGTTTTTT
TRBJ1-1	TRBD1	TRBV15	NA	CATSRDRGQGRGTEAFF	TGTGCCACCAGCAGAGATCGGGGACAGGGTCGGGGCACTGAAGCTTTCTTT
TRBJ2-3	NA	TRBV5-1	NA	CASSLEGSTDTQYF	TGCGCCAGCAGCTTGGAGGGCAGCACAGATACGCAGTATTTT
TRBJ1-5	NA	TRBV11-2	NA	CASSSSGNQPQHF	TGTGCCAGCAGCTCCTCTGGCAATCAGCCCCAGCATTTT
TRBJ1-1	NA	TRBV21-1	NA	CASSKAQGDTRNTEAFF	TGTGCCAGCAGCAAAGCCCAGGGGGACACAAGGAACACTGAAGCTTTCTTT
TRBJ1-1	TRBD1	TRBV6-5	NA	CASRGPGQGYSEAFF	TGTGCCAGCAGGGGACCGGGACAGGGTTATTCTGAAGCTTTCTTT
TRBJ2-2	TRBD1	TRBV19	once	CASSSTGGGGELFF	TGTGCCAGTAGTTCTACAGGGGGCGGCGGGGAGCTGTTTTTT
TRBJ1-1	NA	TRBV7-2	NA	CASSLVGVNTEAFF	TGTGCCAGCAGCTTAGTAGGGGTGAACACTGAAGCTTTCTTT
TRBJ2-4	NA	TRBV10-3	many	CATGIAALAKNIQYF	TGTGCCACTGGGATAGCAGCACTAGCCAAAAACATTCAGTACTTC
TRBJ1-2	NA	TRBV27	NA	CASSLHPGTYGYTF	TGTGCCAGCAGTTTACATCCGGGGACCTATGGCTACACCTTC
TRBJ2-2	NA	TRBV19	once	CASNAGARETGELFF	TGTGCCAGTAACGCGGGCGCTCGGGAGACCGGGGAGCTGTTTTTT
TRBJ2-1	TRBD2	TRBV6-5	NA	CASSNSGSLIGEQFF	TGTGCCAGCAGCAATAGCGGGAGCCTGATAGGGGAGCAGTTCTTC
TRBJ2-5	TRBD2	TRBV5-1	NA	CASTKGLAVQETQYF	TGCGCCAGCACTAAGGGACTAGCGGTCCAAGAGACCCAGTACTTC
TRBJ1-2	TRBD1	TRBV18	NA	CASSKDRDGYTF	TGTGCCAGCTCAAAGGACAGGGATGGCTACACCTTC
TRBJ1-1	NA	TRBV27	once	CASSPRGLPLNTEAFF	TGTGCCAGCAGTCCACGGGGTCTGCCGCTGAACACTGAAGCTTTCTTT
TRBJ2-6	TRBD1	TRBV19	NA	CASSMVTGGRGSGANVLTF	TGTGCCAGTAGTATGGTTACAGGGGGCAGGGGATCTGGGGCCAACGTCCTGACTTTC
TRBJ1-2	NA	TRBV15	NA	CATSRVEGSYGYTF	TGTGCCACCAGCAGAGTTGAGGGGTCCTATGGCTACACCTTC